This T cell receptor beta chain was documented in a study of human T cells and chemical hapten exposure. Turning to the study itself: 2% DPC applied to an approximately 2 cm by approximately 2 cm arm area sensitized donors.

The V gene end was trimmed by 5 bases and the J gene end by 6 bases; junction bases not matched to a gene: 12. This CDR3 region has 16 residues. Germline CDR1 LNHDA, CDR2 SQIVND (reference sequence). This clonotype was seen more than once but under ten times. TCRdb reprocessed the RACE reads via MiXCR and lists one record per CDR3 protein. The sample has about 140,000 distinct CDR3 sequences; about an eighth are singletons. Time point defined: patch test 2, 6 weeks after DPC sensitization. Treatment specified: therapeutic diphenylcyclopropenone sensitization with weekly scalp DPC. The sample consisted of whole blood, taken in connection with sensitization to the hapten diphenylcyclopropenone (DPC). The TCR originated in a woman aged 45-59 years with alopecia areata. Some clones in this sample may be carry-over from other donors' samples. The gene calls are TRBV19 and TRBJ1-4; TRBD1 matches 7 bases. The chain's CDR3 is CASSGRTGVVDEKLFF. In DNA form, the CDR3 reads TGTGCCAGTAGTGGCCGGACAGGCGTAGTCGATGAAAAACTGTTTTTT. Full variable domain (remainder filled in from reference TRBV19 and TRBJ1-4): DGGITQSPKYLFRKEGQNVTLSCEQNLNHDAMYWYRQDPGQGLRLIYYSQIVNDFQKGDIAEGYSVSREKKESFPLTVTSAQKNPTAFYLCASSGRTGVVDEKLFFGSGTQLSVL.